Listed below are T cell receptor beta chains from one sample, sequenced in a study of beta chain features in type 1 diabetes. Profiled with immunoSEQ multiplex PCR; TCRdb holds only in-frame clones, not every one. The table lists more than 150,000 clones, approximately 9.9% of them singletons. The material sequenced was central memory CD4+ T cells from blood. These receptors all stem from a woman aged 18-29 years in good health. CDR3s leave out the opening cysteine and the closing phenylalanine or tryptophan. The order of the fields is J gene, V gene, CDR3 protein.

TRBJ2-3 | TRBV19 | ASSWTGGTDTQY
TRBJ2-7 | TRBV11-3 | ASSLVGQGGLYEQY
TRBJ1-2 | TRBV18 | ASSPPAGLGYT
TRBJ2-3 | TRBV5-1 | ASSLEGAADTQY
TRBJ1-2 | TRBV29-1 | SAGTGVGYT
TRBJ2-7 | TRBV5-6 | ASSWGDSREYEQY
TRBJ2-7 | TRBV20-1 | SAIAGYEQY
TRBJ2-1 | TRBV10-3 | AISDLAGASGEQF
TRBJ2-7 | TRBV30 | AWSVAGGFPYEQY
TRBJ2-7 | TRBV27 | ASGTGGQVVYEQY
TRBJ2-5 | TRBV30 | AWTRGGQNQETQY
TRBJ2-2 | TRBV21-1 | ASSSRKDRGRIAGAGELF
TRBJ2-1 | TRBV18 | ASSPPGLAGVGYNEQF
TRBJ1-2 | TRBV27 | ASSFRTGQGYT
TRBJ2-1 | TRBV29-1 | SVAGTGVGNNEQF
TRBJ2-3 | TRBV7-2 | ASSSGLATDTQY
TRBJ1-5 | TRBV18 | ASSPGADQPQH